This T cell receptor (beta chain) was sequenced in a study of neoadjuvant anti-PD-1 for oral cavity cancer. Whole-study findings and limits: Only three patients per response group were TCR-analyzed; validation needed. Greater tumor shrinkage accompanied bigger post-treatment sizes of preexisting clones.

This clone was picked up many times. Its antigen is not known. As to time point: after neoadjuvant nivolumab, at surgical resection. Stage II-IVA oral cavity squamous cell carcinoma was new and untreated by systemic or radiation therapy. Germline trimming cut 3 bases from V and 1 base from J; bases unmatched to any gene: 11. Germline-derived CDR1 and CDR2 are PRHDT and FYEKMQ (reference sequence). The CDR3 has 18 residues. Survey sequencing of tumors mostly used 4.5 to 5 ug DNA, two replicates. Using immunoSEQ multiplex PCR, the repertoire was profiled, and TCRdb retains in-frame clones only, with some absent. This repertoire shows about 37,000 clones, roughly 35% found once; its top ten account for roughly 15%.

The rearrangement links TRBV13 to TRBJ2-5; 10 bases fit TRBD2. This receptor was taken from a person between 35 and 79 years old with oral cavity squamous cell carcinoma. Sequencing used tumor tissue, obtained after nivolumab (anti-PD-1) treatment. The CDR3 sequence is CASSFLAPSGGRQETQYF. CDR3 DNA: TGTGCCAGCAGCTTCCTGGCCCCTAGCGGGGGCCGCCAAGAGACCCAGTACTTC.